The 8 T cell receptor beta chains reported below all come from one sample, sequenced in a study of vaccination effects on CD4 cells after COVID-19. These receptors have no known antigen. Isolating CD4+ T cells followed ten to eleven days of culture. Participants got two doses of BNT162b2 or mRNA-1273 vaccine. Assay used: immunoSEQ multiplex PCR; TCRdb lists only in-frame clones, some missing. The sample comprises about 57,000 clones, about 78% of which are singletons, and around 4% rests with the top ten. This sample comprised CD4+ T cells from PBMCs cultured without peptide, obtained after COVID-19 vaccination. Receptors were obtained from a human donor who received a COVID-19 vaccine.

The gene calls are TRBV19 and TRBJ1-1, with TRBD1 as a possible D gene (5 bases). CDR1 and CDR2 (germline): LNHDA, SQIVND (reference sequence). This CDR3 is built from 13 residues. Trimming stripped 4 bases from V and 0 bases from J, with 6 bases between. The CDR3 DNA follows: TGTGCCAGTAGTAGACAGATGAACACTGAAGCTTTCTTT. Residues: CASSRQMNTEAFF.

The count of this clone is one. J is TRBJ2-3 and V is TRBV27; D assignment may be TRBD1 or TRBD2 (5 bases each). Trimming took off 5 bases at V and 6 bases at J, with 15 bases between the two ends. The CDR3 runs 14 residues. Germline values: CDR1 MNHEY, CDR2 SMNVEV (reference sequence). The CDR3 loop is CASSPKQWGDTQYF. The CDR3, as DNA: TGTGCCAGCAGTCCAAAACAGTGGGGGGATACGCAGTATTTT.

The genes are TRBV27 and TRBJ1-1; TRBD1 matches at 11 bases. The germline gives CDR1 MNHEY, CDR2 SMNVEV (reference sequence). V was clipped by 8 bases and J by 6 bases; unmatched bases: 5. This CDR3 has 13 amino acids. The CDR3 reads CASVGQGAPEAFF. The CDR3 region has the DNA TGTGCCAGCGTCGGACAGGGGGCTCCTGAAGCTTTCTTT.

This clone was observed a few times. This chain connects TRBV4-3 to TRBJ1-2, with D perhaps TRBD1 (5 bases). Germline V gene lookup returns CDR1 LGHNA and CDR2 YSLEER. The CDR3 has 16 amino acids. The ends were cut back, 0 bases at V and 3 bases at J, with 14 bases in the middle. CDR3 sequence: CASSQDLRQNYYGYTF. The CDR3 DNA reads as TGCGCCAGCAGCCAAGATCTGAGACAGAACTACTATGGCTACACCTTC.

This chain joins TRBV7-6 and TRBJ1-2; the D gene is possibly TRBD1 (6 bases). The V end lost 6 bases, the J end lost 2 bases, and 10 bases lay between the germline ends. From germline, CDR1 is SGHVS and CDR2 FNYEAQ. The CDR3 covers 13 residues. For the CDR3, the DNA is TGTGCCAGCAGTCCTCAGGGGAACTATGGCTACACCTTC. Its protein is CASSPQGNYGYTF.

The V and J genes are TRBV5-1 and TRBJ2-1; D gene ambiguous. The CDR3 runs to 12 residues. V was clipped by 0 bases and J by 9 bases, with 7 bases between them. Germline V gene sequence: CDR1 SGHRS, CDR2 YFSETQ. The CDR3 loop reads CASSLEGFEQFF. CDR3 DNA sequence: TGCGCCAGCAGCTTGGAGGGTTTTGAGCAGTTCTTC.

In the case of this clone: Within the sample, other DNA sequences also encode this same CDR3. The chain uses TRBV18 and TRBJ1-1; D is uncertain. V was pared by 3 bases and J by 0 bases, with 5 bases between. CDR1 and CDR2 from the germline V gene are KGHSH and LQKENI. This CDR3 spans 13 amino acids. CDR3 protein: CASSPTVNTEAFF. The CDR3 DNA reads TGTGCCAGCTCACCGACGGTGAACACTGAAGCTTTCTTT.

This chain joins TRBV19 and TRBJ1-2; TRBD1 agrees at 9 bases. Germline V gene data show CDR1 as LNHDA and CDR2 as SQIVND (reference sequence). The CDR3 contains 13 residues. V shed 5 bases and J 5 bases; nucleotides not matched to a gene: 3. The CDR3: CASSSGQGYGYTF. The CDR3, as DNA: TGTGCCAGTAGTTCGGGACAGGGATATGGCTACACCTTC.